Listed here is a single T cell receptor (beta chain). Germline CDR1 reads KGHSH; CDR2 reads LQKENI. Deletions cut 3 bases from V and 4 bases from J, with 18 bases between. The CDR3 contains 16 residues. The sample is drawn from a study of blood T cell repertoires in COVID-19. Study overall: Both acute and convalescent COVID-19 samples were obtained from the United States, Italy and Spain. T cells, B-cell-depleted T cells, or PBMCs supplied cDNA or gDNA.

Source study methods: Amplifying reference gene primers gave estimates of nucleated cell counts. Produced via immunoSEQ multiplex PCR; TCRdb's table is partial and in-frame only. Clonal size and the V and J genes are those of that table, whereas D and trimming came from the DNA. The sample includes about 240,000 clones, 75% to 90% of them seen just once. The sequencing input was peripheral blood. The sequence derives from a woman between 55 and 75 years old with active or convalescent COVID-19. The chain employs TRBV18 and TRBJ1-2; maybe TRBD1 (5 bases). Written as DNA, the CDR3 is TGTGCCAGCTCACCTCCATCAAATGCAGGGTCCTATGGCTACACCTTC. Its protein product is CASSPPSNAGSYGYTF.